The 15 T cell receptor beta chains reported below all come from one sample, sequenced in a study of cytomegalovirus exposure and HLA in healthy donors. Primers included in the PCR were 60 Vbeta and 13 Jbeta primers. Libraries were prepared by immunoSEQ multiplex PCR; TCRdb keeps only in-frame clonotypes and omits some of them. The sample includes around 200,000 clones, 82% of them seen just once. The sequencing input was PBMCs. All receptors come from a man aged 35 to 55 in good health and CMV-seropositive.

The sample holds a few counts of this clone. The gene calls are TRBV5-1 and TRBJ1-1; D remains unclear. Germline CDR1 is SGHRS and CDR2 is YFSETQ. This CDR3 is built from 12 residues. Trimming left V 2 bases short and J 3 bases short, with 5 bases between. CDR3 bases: TGCGCCAGCAGCTTCGGGGACACTGAAGCTTTCTTT. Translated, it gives CASSFGDTEAFF. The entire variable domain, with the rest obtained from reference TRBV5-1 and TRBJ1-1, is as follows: KAGVTQTPRYLIKTRGQQVTLSCSPISGHRSVSWYQQTPGQGLQFLFEYFSETQRNKGNFPGRFSGRQFSNSRSEMNVSTLELGDSALYLCASSFGDTEAFFGQGTRLTVV.

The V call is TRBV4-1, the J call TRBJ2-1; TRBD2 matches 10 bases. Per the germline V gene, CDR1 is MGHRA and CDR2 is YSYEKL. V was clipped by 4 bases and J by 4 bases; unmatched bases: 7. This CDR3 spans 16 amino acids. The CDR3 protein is CASSLSGLALYNEQFF. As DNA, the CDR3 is TGCGCCAGCAGCCTTTCGGGACTAGCGCTTTACAATGAGCAGTTCTTC.

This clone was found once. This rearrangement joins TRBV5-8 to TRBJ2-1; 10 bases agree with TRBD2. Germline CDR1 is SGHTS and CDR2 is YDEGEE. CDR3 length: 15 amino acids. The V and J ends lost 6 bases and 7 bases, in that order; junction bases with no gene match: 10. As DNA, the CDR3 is TGTGCCAGCATTGATAGCGGGAGGAGGGGGAATGAGCAGTTCTTC. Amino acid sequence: CASIDSGRRGNEQFF.

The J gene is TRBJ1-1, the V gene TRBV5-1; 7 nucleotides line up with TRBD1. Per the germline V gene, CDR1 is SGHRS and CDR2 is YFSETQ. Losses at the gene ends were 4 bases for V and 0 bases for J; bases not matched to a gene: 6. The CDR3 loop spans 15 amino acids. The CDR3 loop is CASSRETGMNTEAFF. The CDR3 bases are TGCGCCAGCAGCAGAGAGACAGGGATGAACACTGAAGCTTTCTTT.

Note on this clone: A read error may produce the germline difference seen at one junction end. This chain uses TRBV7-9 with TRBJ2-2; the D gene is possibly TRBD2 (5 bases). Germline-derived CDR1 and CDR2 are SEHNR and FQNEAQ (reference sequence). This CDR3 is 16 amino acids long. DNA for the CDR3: TGTTCCAGCAGCTTAGCGTCTCGGGAGAACACCGGGGAGCTGTTTTTT. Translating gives CSSSLASRENTGELFF.

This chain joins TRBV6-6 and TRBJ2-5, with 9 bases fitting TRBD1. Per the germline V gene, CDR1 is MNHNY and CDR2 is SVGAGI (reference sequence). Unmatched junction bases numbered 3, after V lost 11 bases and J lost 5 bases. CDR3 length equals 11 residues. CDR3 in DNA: TGTGCCGCAGGGACAGGGGAGACCCAGTACTTC. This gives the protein CAAGTGETQYF.

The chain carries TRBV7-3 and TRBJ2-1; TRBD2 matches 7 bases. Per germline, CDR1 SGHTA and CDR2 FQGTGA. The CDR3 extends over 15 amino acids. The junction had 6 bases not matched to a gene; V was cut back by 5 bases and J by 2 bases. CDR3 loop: CASSVSGGTYNEQFF. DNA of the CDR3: TGTGCCAGCAGCGTTTCGGGAGGTACCTACAATGAGCAGTTCTTC.

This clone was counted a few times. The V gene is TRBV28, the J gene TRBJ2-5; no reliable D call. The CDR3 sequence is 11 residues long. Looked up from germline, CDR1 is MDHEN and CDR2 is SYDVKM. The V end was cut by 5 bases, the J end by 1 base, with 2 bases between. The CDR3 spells CASSLQETQYF. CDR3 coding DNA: TGTGCCAGCAGTCTCCAAGAGACCCAGTACTTC.

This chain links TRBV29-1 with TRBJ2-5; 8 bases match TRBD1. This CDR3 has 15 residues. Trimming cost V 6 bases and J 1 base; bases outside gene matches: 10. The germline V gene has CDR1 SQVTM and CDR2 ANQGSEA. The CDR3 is CSVDRDRRRQETQYF. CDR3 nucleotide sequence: TGCAGCGTCGACCGGGACAGGAGACGCCAAGAGACCCAGTACTTC. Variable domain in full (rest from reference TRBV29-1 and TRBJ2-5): SAVISQKPSRDICQRGTSLTIQCQVDSQVTMMFWYRQQPGQSLTLIATANQGSEATYESGFVIDKFPISRPNLTFSTLTVSNMSPEDSSIYLCSVDRDRRRQETQYFGPGTRLLVL.

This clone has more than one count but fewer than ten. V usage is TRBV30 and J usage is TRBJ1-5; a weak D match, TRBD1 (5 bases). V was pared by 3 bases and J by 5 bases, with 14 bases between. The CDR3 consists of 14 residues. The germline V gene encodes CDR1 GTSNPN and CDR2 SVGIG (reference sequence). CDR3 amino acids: CAWSAGTNYQPQHF. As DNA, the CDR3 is TGTGCCTGGAGCGCCGGGACTAACTATCAGCCCCAGCATTTT.

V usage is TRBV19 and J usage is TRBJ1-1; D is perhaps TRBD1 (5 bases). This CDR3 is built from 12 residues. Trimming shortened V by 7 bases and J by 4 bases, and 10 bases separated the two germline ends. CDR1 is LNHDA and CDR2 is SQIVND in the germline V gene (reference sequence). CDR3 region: CASIWGGTEAFF. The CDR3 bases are TGTGCCAGTATCTGGGGGGGCACTGAAGCTTTCTTT.

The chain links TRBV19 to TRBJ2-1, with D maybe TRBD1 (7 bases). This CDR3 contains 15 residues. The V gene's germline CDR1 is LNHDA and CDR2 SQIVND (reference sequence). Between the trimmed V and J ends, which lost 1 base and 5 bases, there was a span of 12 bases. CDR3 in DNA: TGTGCCAGTAGTATAGGCGGGACAGTGAACAATGAGCAGTTCTTC. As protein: CASSIGGTVNNEQFF.

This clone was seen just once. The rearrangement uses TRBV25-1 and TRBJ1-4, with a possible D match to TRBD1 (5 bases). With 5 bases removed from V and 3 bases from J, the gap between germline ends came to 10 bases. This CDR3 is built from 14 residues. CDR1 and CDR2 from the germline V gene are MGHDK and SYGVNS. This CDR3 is CASSWRGANEKLFF. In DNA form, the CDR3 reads TGTGCCAGCAGTTGGAGGGGAGCTAATGAAAAACTGTTTTTT.

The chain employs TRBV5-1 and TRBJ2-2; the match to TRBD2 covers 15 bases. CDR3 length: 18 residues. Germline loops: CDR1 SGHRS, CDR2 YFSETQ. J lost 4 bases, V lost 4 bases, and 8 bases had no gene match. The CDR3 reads CASSPPGLAGGVTGELFF. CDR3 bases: TGCGCCAGCAGCCCGCCAGGACTAGCGGGAGGGGTCACCGGGGAGCTGTTTTTT.

CDR3 protein: CSASMNTEAFF. The CDR3 DNA follows: TGCAGTGCTAGTATGAACACTGAAGCTTTCTTT. This sequence joins TRBV20-1 and TRBJ1-1; D not certain. Germline loops: CDR1 DFQATT, CDR2 SNEGSKA (reference sequence). The ends were cut back, 3 bases at V and 0 bases at J, with 2 bases in the middle. The CDR3 contains 11 residues.